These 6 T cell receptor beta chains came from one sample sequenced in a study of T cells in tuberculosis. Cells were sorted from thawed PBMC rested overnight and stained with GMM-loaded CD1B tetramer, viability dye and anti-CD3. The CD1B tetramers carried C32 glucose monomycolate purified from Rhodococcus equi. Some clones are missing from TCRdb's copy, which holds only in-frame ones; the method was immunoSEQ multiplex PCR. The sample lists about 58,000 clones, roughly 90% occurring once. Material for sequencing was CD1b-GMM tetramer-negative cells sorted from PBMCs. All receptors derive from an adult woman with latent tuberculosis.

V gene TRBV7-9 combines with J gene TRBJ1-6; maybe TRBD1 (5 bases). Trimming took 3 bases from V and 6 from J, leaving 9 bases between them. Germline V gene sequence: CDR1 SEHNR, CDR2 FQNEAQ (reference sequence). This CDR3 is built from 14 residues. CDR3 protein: CASSFGAINSPLHF. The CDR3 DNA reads TGTGCCAGCAGCTTTGGGGCAATTAATTCACCCCTCCACTTT.

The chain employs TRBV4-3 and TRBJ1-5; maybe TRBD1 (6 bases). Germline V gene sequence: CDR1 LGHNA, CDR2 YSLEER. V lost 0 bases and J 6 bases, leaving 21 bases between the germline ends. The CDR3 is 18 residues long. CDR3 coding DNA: TGCGCCAGCAGCCAAGATCACGGACGGGGGGCTATACGTCAGCCCCAGCATTTT. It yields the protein CASSQDHGRGAIRQPQHF.

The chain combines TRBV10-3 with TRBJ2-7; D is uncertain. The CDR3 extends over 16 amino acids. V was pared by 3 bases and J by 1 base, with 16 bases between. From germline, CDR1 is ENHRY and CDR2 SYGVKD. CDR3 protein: CAISDSQFGVSYEQYF. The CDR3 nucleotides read TGTGCCATCAGTGATTCTCAGTTTGGAGTATCCTACGAGCAGTACTTC.

CDR3 region: CASMGTGTSGELFF. CDR3 DNA sequence: TGTGCCAGCATGGGGACAGGCACCTCCGGGGAGCTGTTTTTT. The rearrangement links TRBV28 to TRBJ2-2; 8 positions agree with TRBD1. V lost 7 bases to trimming and J lost 6 bases; unmatched junction nucleotides: 7. The CDR3 loop spans 14 amino acids. Germline V gene sequence: CDR1 MDHEN, CDR2 SYDVKM.

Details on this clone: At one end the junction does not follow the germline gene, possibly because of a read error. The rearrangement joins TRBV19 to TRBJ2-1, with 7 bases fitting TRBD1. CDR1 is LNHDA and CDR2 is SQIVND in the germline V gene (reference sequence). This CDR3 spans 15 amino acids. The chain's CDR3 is CAGSIVTGIWNEQFF. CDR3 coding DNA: TGTGCCGGTAGTATAGTGACAGGGATTTGGAATGAGCAGTTCTTC.

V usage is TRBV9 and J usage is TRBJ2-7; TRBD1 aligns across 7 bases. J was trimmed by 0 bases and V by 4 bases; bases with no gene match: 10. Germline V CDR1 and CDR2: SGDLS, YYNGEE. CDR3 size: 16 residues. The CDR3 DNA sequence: TGTGCCAGCAGCCCAGACAGGGCAGTTCCCTCCTACGAGCAGTACTTC. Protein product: CASSPDRAVPSYEQYF.